These 5 T cell receptor beta chains were all obtained from the same sample, sequenced in a study of breast tumors, draining lymph nodes, adjacent tissues. Breast cancer patients provided tissue from their axillary draining lymph nodes. TCRdb fed the multiplex PCR reads into MiXCR, producing one record per CDR3 protein. This sample yields about 230,000 distinct CDR3 sequences, of which less than 40% are seen a single time; more than 1.3% belongs to the top ten. Sample: axillary lymph node tissue. These receptors were taken from a female donor with breast cancer. Some clones in this sample may be carry-over from other donors' samples.

This clonotype was seen ten or more times. This chain uses TRBV6-4 with TRBJ2-2; D is unresolved. The germline V gene has CDR1 MRHNA and CDR2 SNTAGT. Deletions cut 5 bases from V and 6 bases from J, with 10 bases between. This CDR3 is 13 amino acids long. The CDR3 DNA reads TGTGCCAGCAGTCTAGAGATGTCCGGGGAGCTGTTTTTT. Encoded protein: CASSLEMSGELFF.

This clonotype was seen many times. This rearrangement joins TRBV19 to TRBJ1-5; D might be TRBD1 (5 bases). The CDR3 spans 13 residues. The germline V and J ends were trimmed by 8 bases and 3 bases, with 11 bases remaining between them. The germline V gene has CDR1 LNHDA and CDR2 SQIVND (reference sequence). The CDR3 loop is CASQGTLNQPQHF. The CDR3 DNA is TGTGCCAGTCAAGGGACCCTCAATCAGCCCCAGCATTTT.

This clonotype was counted ten times or more. J is TRBJ1-6 and V is TRBV9; unclear D gene. The CDR3 runs 15 residues. Germline V CDR1 and CDR2: SGDLS, YYNGEE. Trimming removed 1 base from V and 7 bases from J, with 12 bases in between. As DNA, the CDR3 is TGTGCCAGCAGCGTAAGCCTGGATGGAAATTCACCCCTCCACTTT. It yields the protein CASSVSLDGNSPLHF.

CDR3 loop: CASSANRALSYNEQYF. CDR3 nucleotides: TGTGCCAGCAGCGCGAACCGGGCCTTATCCTACAATGAGCAGTATTTT. The rearrangement joins TRBV7-3 to TRBJ2-3, with D unclear. The CDR3 extends over 16 amino acids. Germline loops: CDR1 SGHTA, CDR2 FQGTGA. Trimming removed 5 bases at V and 11 bases at J, with 26 bases between.

This clonotype was seen a handful of times. At one boundary the junction diverges from the germline segment, which might be a read error. The CDR3 region has the DNA TGTGCCAGCAACCGGGCAGACTCCTACGAGCAGTGCTTC. It is translated as CASNRADSYEQCF. The rearrangement links TRBV6-9 to TRBJ2-7; D not certain. The V gene's germline CDR1 is MNHGY and CDR2 SVAAGI. The CDR3 is made up of 13 amino acids.